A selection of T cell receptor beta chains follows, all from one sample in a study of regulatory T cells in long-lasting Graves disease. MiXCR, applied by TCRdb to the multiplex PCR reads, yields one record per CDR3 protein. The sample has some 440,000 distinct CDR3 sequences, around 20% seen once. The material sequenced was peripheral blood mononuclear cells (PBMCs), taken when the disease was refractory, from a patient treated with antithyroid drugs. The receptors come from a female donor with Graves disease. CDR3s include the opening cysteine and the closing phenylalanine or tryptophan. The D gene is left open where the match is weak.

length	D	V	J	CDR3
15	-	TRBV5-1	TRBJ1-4	CASTRDGISASKLFF
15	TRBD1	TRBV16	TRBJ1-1	CASSQSEGTGTDAFF
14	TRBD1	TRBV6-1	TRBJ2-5	CASSQDRVQETQYF
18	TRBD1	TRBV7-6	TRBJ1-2	CASSLGGGQGVRNYGYTF
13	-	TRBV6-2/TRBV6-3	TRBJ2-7	CASSEENSYEQYF
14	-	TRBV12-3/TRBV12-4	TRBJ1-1	CASRDLNSNTEAFF
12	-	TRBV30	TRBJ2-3	CAWRADSDTQYF
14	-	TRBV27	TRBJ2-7	CASSLAGTGSGQYF
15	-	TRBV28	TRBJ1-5	CASRREDRYNQPQHF
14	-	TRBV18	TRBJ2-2	CASSVTSSTGELFF
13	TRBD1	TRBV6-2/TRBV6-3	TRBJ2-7	CASTRGRDYEQYF
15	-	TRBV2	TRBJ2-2	CASSLVGQGAGELFF
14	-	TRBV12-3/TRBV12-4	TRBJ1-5	CASTEGVGHQPQHF
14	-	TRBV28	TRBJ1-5	CASSARQPDQPQHF
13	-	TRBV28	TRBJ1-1	CASSLRGLAEAFF
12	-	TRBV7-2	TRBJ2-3	CASSLVVDTQYF
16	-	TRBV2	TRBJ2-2	CASSFGGAANTGELFF
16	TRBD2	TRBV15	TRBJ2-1	CATSSSLALGGNEQFF
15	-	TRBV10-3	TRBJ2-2	CAISESSGATGELFF
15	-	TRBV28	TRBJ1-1	CASSPLGVVNTEAFF